Below are 7 T cell receptor beta chains sequenced from a single sample in a study of beta chain features in type 1 diabetes. Study findings and constraints: Moderately but significantly shorter TCRB CDR3s were found in Type 1 diabetes patients in all four CD4+ subsets.

Expressed TCRB transcripts were sequenced because the entire RNA isolate underwent reverse transcription. Method: immunoSEQ multiplex PCR; TCRdb's copy keeps in-frame clones and lacks some. This table has hundreds of thousands of clones, about an eighth appearing once. Their cognate antigens are unknown. The sample taken for sequencing was naive CD4+ T cells from blood. The receptors derive from a man aged 18 to 30 with type 1 diabetes.

This clone occurred a few times. This chain joins TRBV6-6 and TRBJ1-5; D is ambiguous. From germline, CDR1 is MNHNY and CDR2 SVGAGI (reference sequence). This CDR3 contains 13 residues. Trimming cost V 6 bases and J 0 bases, with 6 bases left between them. The CDR3 bases are TGTGCCAGCAGCACTGTTAGCAATCAGCCCCAGCATTTT. It is translated as CASSTVSNQPQHF.

This clone was observed a few times. The chain carries TRBV4-1 and TRBJ2-1, with TRBD2 matching 14 bases. Germline values: CDR1 MGHRA, CDR2 YSYEKL. The CDR3 contains 16 residues. Trimming cost V 3 bases and J 7 bases; bases outside gene matches: 5. The CDR3 loop reads CASSHLGLAGGNEQFF. The CDR3, as DNA: TGCGCCAGCAGCCATCTAGGACTAGCGGGGGGTAATGAGCAGTTCTTC.

The chain combines TRBV30 with TRBJ1-1, with TRBD1 identical over 7 bases. The germline V gene has CDR1 GTSNPN and CDR2 SVGIG (reference sequence). This CDR3 is built from 12 residues. The V and J ends lost 4 bases and 4 bases, in that order; junction bases with no gene match: 3. DNA for the CDR3: TGTGCCTGGATGGAGGGGGCCACTGAAGCTTTCTTT. Protein product: CAWMEGATEAFF.

This clone was counted a few times. The gene calls are TRBV9 and TRBJ2-7; possible D gene TRBD1, 6 bases. Trimming took 3 bases from V and 7 from J, leaving 11 bases between them. Germline V gene sequence: CDR1 SGDLS, CDR2 YYNGEE. This CDR3 comprises 12 residues. CDR3 nucleotide sequence: TGTGCCAGCAGCGAACAGGGTAATGAGCAGTACTTC. As protein: CASSEQGNEQYF.

This chain joins TRBV5-1 and TRBJ1-1, with D hard to call. Germline V lookup: CDR1 SGHRS, CDR2 YFSETQ. The CDR3 is 14 amino acids. Trimming pared 5 bases from V and 3 bases from J, leaving 14 bases between. The CDR3 DNA is TGCGCCAGCAGAAAGGAGGACGGGTACACTGAAGCTTTCTTT. Encoded protein: CASRKEDGYTEAFF.

The rearrangement links TRBV19 to TRBJ1-2; no definite D call. This CDR3 is built from 13 residues. The germline V and J ends were trimmed by 9 bases and 4 bases, with 15 bases remaining between them. Per the germline V gene, CDR1 is LNHDA and CDR2 is SQIVND (reference sequence). The CDR3 nucleotides are TGTGCCAGCCATTGGCACCAGCCCTATGGCTACACCTTC. It encodes CASHWHQPYGYTF.

V gene TRBV6-5 combines with J gene TRBJ2-7, with a possible D match to TRBD1 (6 bases). The ends were cut back, 2 bases at V and 2 bases at J, with 10 bases in the middle. The CDR3 consists of 14 residues. The V gene's germline CDR1 is MNHEY and CDR2 SVGAGI. The CDR3 protein is CASSYNDRTYEQYF. The CDR3 DNA reads TGTGCCAGCAGTTACAACGACAGGACCTACGAGCAGTACTTC.